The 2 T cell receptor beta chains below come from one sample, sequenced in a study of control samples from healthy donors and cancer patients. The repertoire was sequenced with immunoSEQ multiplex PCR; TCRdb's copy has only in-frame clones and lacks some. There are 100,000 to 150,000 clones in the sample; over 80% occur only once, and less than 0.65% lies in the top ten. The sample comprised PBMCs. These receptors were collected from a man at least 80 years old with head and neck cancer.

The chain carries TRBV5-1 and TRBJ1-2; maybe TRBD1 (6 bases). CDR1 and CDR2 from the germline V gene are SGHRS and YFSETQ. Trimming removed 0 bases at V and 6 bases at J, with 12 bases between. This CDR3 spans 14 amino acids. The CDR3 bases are TGCGCCAGCAGCTTGGGACAGGCTGATGATGGCTACACCTTC. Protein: CASSLGQADDGYTF.

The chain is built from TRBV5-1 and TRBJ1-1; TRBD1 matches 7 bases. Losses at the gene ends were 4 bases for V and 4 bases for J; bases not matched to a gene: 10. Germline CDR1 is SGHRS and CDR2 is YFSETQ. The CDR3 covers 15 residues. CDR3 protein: CASSPDRVSFTEAFF. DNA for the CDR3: TGCGCCAGCAGCCCCGACAGGGTGAGTTTCACTGAAGCTTTCTTT.